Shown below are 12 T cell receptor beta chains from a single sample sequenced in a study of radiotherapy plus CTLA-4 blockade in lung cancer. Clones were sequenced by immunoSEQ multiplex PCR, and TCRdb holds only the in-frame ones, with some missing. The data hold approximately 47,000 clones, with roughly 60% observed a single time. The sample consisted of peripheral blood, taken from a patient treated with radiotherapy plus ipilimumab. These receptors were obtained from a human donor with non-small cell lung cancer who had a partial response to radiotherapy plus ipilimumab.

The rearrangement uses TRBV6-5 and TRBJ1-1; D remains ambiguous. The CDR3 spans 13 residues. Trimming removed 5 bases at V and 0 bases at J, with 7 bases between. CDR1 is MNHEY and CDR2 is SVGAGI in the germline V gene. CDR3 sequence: CASSEGLNTEAFF. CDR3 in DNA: TGTGCCAGCAGTGAGGGATTGAACACTGAAGCTTTCTTT.

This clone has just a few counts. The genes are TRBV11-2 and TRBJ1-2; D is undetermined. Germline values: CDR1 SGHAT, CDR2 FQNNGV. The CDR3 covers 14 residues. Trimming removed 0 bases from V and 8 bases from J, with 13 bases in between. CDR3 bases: TGTGCCAGCAGCTTAGATGGCCAGGCCCTAGGCTACACCTTC. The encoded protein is CASSLDGQALGYTF.

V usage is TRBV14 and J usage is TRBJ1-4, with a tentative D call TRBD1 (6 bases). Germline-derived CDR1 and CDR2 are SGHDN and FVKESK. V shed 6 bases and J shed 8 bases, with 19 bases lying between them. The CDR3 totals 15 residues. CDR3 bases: TGTGCCAGCAGTCCGTCAGGGGCTCCGGGGGAAAAACTGTTTTTT. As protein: CASSPSGAPGEKLFF.

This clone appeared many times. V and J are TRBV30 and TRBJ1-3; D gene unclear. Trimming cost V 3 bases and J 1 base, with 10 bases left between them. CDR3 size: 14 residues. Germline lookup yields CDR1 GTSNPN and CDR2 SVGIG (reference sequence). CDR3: CAWRKDRSGNTIYF. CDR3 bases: TGTGCCTGGAGAAAAGATAGATCTGGAAACACCATATATTTT.

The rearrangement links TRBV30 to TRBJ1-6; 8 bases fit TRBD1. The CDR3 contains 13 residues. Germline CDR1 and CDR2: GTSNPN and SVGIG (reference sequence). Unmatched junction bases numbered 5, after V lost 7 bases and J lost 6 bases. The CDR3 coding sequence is TGTGCCTTTACAGACAGGGGTAATTCACCCCTCCACTTT. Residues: CAFTDRGNSPLHF.

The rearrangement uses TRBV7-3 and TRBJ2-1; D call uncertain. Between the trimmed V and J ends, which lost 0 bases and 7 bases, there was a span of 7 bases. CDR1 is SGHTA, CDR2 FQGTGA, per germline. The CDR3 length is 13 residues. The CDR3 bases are TGTGCCAGCAGCTTAACTCCCCAGAATGAGCAGTTCTTC. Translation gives CASSLTPQNEQFF.

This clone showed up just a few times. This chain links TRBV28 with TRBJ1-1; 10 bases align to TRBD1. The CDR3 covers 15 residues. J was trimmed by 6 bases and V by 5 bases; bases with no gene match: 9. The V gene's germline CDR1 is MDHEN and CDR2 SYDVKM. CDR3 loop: CASSPRTGGWAEAFF. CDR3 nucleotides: TGTGCCAGCAGTCCCCGGACAGGGGGTTGGGCTGAAGCTTTCTTT. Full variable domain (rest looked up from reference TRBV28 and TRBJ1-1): DVKVTQSSRYLVKRTGEKVFLECVQDMDHENMFWYRQDPGLGLRLIYFSYDVKMKEKGDIPEGYSVSREKKERFSLILESASTNQTSMYLCASSPRTGGWAEAFFGQGTRLTVV.

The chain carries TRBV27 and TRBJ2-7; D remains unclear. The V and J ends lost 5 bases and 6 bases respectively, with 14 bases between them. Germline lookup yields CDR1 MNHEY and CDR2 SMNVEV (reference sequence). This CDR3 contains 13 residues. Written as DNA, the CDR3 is TGTGCCAGCAGTCCCACTGCGGTGGGCGAGCAGTACTTC. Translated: CASSPTAVGEQYF.

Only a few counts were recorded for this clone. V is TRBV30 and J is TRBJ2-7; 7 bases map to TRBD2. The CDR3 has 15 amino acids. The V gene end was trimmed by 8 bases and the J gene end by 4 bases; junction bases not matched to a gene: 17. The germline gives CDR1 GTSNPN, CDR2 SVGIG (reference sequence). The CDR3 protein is CAQNVGAGVGYEQYF. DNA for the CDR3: TGTGCCCAAAATGTTGGGGCGGGAGTTGGGTACGAGCAGTACTTC.

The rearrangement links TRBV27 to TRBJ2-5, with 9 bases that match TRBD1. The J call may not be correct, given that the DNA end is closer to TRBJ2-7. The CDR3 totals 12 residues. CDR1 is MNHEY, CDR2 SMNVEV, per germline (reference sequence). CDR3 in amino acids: CASGTGGDEQYF. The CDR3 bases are TGTGCCAGCGGAACAGGGGGCGACGAGCAGTACTTC.

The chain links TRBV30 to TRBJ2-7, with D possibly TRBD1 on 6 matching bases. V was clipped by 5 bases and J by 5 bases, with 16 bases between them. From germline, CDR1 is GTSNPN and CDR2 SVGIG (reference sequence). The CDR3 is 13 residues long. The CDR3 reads CAWWGQGTNEQYF. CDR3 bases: TGTGCCTGGTGGGGGCAGGGAACAAACGAGCAGTACTTC.

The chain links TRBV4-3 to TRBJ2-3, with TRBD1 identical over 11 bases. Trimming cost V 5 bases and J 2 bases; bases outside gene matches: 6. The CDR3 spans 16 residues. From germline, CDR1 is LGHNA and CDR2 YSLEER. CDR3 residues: CASSTWGQGDTDTQYF. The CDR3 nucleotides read TGCGCCAGCAGCACTTGGGGACAGGGGGACACAGATACGCAGTATTTT.